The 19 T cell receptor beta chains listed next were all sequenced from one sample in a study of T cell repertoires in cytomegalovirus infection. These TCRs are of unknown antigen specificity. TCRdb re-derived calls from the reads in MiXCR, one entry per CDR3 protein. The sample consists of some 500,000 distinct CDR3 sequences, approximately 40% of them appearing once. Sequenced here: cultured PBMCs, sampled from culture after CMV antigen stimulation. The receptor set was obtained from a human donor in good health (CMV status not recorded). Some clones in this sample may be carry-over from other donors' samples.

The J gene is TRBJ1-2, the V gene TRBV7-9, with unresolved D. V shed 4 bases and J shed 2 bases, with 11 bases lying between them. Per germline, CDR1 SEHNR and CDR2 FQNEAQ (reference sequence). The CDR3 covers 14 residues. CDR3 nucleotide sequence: TGTGCCAGCAGCTCCCCGACTGTCAACTATGGCTACACCTTC. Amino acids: CASSSPTVNYGYTF.

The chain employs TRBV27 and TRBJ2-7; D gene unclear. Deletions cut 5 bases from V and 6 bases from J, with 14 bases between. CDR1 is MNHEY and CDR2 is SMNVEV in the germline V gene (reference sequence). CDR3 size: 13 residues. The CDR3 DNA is TGTGCCAGCAGTCACCAACCGGGCTTCGAGCAGTACTTC. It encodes CASSHQPGFEQYF.

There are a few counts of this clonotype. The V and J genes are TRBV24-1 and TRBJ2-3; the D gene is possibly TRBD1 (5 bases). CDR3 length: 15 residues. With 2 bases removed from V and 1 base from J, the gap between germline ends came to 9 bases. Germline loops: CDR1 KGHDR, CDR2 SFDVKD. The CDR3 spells CATSDWTQGTDTQYF. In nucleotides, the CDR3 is TGTGCCACCAGTGATTGGACACAGGGCACAGATACGCAGTATTTT.

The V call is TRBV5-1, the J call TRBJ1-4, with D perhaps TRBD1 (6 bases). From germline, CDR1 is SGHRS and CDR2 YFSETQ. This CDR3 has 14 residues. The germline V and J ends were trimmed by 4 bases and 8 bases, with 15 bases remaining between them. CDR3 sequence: CASSLRQDREKLFF. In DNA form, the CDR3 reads TGCGCCAGCAGCCTACGACAGGATCGGGAAAAACTGTTTTTT. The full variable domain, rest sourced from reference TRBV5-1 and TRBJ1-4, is KAGVTQTPRYLIKTRGQQVTLSCSPISGHRSVSWYQQTPGQGLQFLFEYFSETQRNKGNFPGRFSGRQFSNSRSEMNVSTLELGDSALYLCASSLRQDREKLFFGSGTQLSVL.

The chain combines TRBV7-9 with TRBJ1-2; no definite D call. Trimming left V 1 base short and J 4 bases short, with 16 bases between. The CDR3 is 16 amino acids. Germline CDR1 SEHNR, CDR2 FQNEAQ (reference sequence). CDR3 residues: CASSLEGFSSFYGYTF. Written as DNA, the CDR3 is TGTGCCAGCAGCTTAGAGGGTTTCTCTTCGTTCTATGGCTACACCTTC.

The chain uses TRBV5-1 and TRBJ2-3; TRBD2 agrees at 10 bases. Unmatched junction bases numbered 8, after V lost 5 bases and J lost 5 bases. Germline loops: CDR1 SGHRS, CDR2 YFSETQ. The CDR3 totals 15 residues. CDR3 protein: CASRLGTSEVDTQYF. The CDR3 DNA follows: TGCGCCAGCAGACTGGGGACTAGCGAAGTAGATACGCAGTATTTT. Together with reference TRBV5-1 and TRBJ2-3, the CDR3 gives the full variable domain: KAGVTQTPRYLIKTRGQQVTLSCSPISGHRSVSWYQQTPGQGLQFLFEYFSETQRNKGNFPGRFSGRQFSNSRSEMNVSTLELGDSALYLCASRLGTSEVDTQYFGPGTRLTVL.

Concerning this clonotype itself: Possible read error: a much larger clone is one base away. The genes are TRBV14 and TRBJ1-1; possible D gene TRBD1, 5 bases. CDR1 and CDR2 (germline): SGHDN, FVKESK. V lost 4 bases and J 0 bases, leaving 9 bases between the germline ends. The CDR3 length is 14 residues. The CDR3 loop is CASSPPGVNTEAFF. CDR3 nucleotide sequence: TGTGCCAGCAGCCCGCCGGGGGTGAACACTGAAGCTTTCTTT.

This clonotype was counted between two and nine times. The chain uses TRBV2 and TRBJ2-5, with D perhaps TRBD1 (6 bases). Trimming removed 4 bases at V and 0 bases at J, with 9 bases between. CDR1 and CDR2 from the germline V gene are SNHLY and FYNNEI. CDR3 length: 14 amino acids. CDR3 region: CASSGQGYQETQYF. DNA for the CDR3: TGTGCCAGCAGTGGGCAGGGGTACCAAGAGACCCAGTACTTC.

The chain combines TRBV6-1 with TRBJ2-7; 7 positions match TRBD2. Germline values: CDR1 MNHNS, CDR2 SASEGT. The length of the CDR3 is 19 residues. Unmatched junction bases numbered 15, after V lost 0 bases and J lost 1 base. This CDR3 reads CASSEAPASGLGRSYEQYF. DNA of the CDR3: TGTGCCAGCAGTGAAGCTCCGGCTAGCGGCCTAGGGAGGTCCTACGAGCAGTACTTC.

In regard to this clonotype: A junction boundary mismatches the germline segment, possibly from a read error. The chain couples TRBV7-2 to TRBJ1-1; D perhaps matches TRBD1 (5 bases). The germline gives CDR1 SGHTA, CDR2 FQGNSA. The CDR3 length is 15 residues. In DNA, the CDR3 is TGTGCCAGAAGCTTAGTGGGCAGGGTTGGCACTGAAGCTTTCTTT. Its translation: CARSLVGRVGTEAFF.

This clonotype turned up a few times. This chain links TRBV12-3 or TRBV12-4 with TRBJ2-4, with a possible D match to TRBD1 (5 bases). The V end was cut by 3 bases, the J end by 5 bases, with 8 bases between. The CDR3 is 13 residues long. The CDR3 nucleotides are TGTGCCAGCAGTTTTAGGGGCGAAAACATTCAGTACTTC. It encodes CASSFRGENIQYF.

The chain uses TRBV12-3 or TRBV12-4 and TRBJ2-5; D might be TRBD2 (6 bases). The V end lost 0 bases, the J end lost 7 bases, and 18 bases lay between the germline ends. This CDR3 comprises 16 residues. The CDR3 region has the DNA TGTGCCAGCAGTTTAGCTCCCGGGGGAGGTGGCGTGACCCAGTACTTC. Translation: CASSLAPGGGGVTQYF.

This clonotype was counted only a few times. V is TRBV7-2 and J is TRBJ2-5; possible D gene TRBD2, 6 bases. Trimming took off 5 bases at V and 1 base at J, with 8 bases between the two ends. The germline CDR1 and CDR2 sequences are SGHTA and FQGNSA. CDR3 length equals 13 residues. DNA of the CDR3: TGTGCCAGCAGCGGGGACTTCCAAGAGACCCAGTACTTC. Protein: CASSGDFQETQYF.

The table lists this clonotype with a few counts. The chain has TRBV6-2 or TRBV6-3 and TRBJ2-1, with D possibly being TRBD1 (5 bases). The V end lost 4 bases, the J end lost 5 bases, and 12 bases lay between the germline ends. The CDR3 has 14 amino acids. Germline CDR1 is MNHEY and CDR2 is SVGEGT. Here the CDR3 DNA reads TGTGCCAGCAGTTTATGGGCGGACAACAATGAGCAGTTCTTC. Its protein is CASSLWADNNEQFF.

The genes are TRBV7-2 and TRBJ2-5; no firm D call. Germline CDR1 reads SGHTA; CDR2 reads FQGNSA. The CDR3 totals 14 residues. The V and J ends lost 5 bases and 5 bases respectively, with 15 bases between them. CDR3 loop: CASSRYGMEETQYF. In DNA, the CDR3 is TGTGCCAGCAGCCGGTATGGCATGGAGGAGACCCAGTACTTC.

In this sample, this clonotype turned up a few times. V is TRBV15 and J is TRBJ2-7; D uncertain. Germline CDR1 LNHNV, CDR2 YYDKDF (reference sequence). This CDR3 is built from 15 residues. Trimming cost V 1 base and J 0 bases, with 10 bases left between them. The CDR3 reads CATSRVPVDSYEQYF. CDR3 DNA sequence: TGTGCCACCAGCAGAGTGCCGGTGGACTCCTACGAGCAGTACTTC.

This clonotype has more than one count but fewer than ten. Here the CDR3 DNA reads TGCAGCGTTGGACCGGGACAGGGGCCCCCTAACTATGGCTACACCTTC. It translates to CSVGPGQGPPNYGYTF. The gene calls are TRBV29-1 and TRBJ1-2; 10 nucleotides agree with TRBD1. Germline CDR1 SQVTM, CDR2 ANQGSEA. J lost 0 bases, V lost 4 bases, and 8 bases had no gene match. This CDR3 region has 16 residues.

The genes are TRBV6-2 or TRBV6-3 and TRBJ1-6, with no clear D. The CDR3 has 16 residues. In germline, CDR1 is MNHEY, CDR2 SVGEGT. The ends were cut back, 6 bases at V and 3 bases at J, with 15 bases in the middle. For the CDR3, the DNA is TGTGCCAGCAGGTCGGACTGGACCGTCTATAATTCACCCCTCCACTTT. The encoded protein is CASRSDWTVYNSPLHF.

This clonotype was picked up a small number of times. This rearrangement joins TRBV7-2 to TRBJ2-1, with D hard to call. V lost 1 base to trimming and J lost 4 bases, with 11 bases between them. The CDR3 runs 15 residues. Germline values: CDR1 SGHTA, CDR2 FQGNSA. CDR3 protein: CASSLDYGGYNEQFF. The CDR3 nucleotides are TGTGCCAGCAGCTTAGACTACGGCGGTTACAATGAGCAGTTCTTC. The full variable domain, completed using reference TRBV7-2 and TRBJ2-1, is GAGVSQSPSNKVTEKGKDVELRCDPISGHTALYWYRQSLGQGLEFLIYFQGNSAPDKSGLPSDRFSAERTGGSVSTLTIQRTQQEDSAVYLCASSLDYGGYNEQFFGPGTRLTVL.